This TCR beta chain emerged from a study of cytomegalovirus exposure and HLA in healthy donors. The study ran its PCR with 60 Vbeta and 13 Jbeta primers. Produced via immunoSEQ multiplex PCR; TCRdb's table is partial and in-frame only. The sample holds almost 90,000 clones, 75% to 90% seen once. Whole-study findings and limits: For most TCR beta V segments, an earlier analysis put the productive rate at about 87% or about 30% of the time.

As to this clone: Its antigen remains unknown.

The V end lost 7 bases, the J end lost 4 bases, and 18 bases lay between the germline ends. The CDR3 sequence is 15 residues long. The germline V gene has CDR1 SGHRS and CDR2 YFSETQ. Source material: PBMCs. The chain is built from TRBV5-1 and TRBJ2-1, with D maybe TRBD2 (7 bases). The TCR comes from a man aged 40-49 years in good health and CMV-seropositive. CDR3 loop: CASELGGGAYNEQFF. The CDR3, as DNA: TGCGCCAGCGAGCTAGGAGGGGGGGCTTACAATGAGCAGTTCTTC.